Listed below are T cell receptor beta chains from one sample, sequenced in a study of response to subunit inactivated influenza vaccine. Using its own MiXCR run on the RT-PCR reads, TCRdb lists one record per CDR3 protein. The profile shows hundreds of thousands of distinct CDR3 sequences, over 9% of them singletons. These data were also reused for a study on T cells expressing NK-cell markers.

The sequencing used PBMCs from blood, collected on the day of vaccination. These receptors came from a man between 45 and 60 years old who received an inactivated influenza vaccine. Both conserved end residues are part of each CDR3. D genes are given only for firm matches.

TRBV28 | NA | CASSLSIGDYEQYF
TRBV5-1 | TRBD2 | CASSLSGGGRSTDTQYF
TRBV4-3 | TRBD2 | CASSRGEGRSTDTQYF
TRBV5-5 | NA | CASSYSGGASPLHF
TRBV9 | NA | CASSVGSGPEQFF
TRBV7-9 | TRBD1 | CASSSGGQPNSPLHF
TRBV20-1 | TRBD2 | CSAASGGAAGELFF
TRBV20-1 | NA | CSAKLGRSYNEQFF
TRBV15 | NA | CATSPGTWNTEAFF
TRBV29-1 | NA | CSVSTEYEQYF
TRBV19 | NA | CASSIMGISGAYNEQFF
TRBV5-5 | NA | CASSRQDISGNTIYF
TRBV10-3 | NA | CAISELRAPGELFF